These 15 T cell receptor beta chains share one sample of origin, sequenced in a study of cytomegalovirus exposure and HLA in healthy donors. In the PCR, 60 Vbeta and 13 Jbeta primers were used. Assay used: immunoSEQ multiplex PCR; TCRdb lists only in-frame clones, some missing. The table has more than 110,000 clones, 75% seen once; the top ten hold about 7%. Sequences were obtained from PBMCs. These TCRs come from a man younger than 45 in good health and CMV-seronegative.

The V gene is TRBV6-4, the J gene TRBJ2-3, with D tentatively TRBD2 (5 bases). V dropped 2 bases and J dropped 6 bases, with 9 bases sitting between them. The CDR3 is made up of 13 amino acids. Germline V gene sequence: CDR1 MRHNA, CDR2 SNTAGT. CDR3 sequence reads: CASSDRPGDTQYF. CDR3 in DNA: TGTGCCAGCAGTGACCGTCCGGGGGATACGCAGTATTTT.

The chain carries TRBV30 and TRBJ2-7, with 9 bases fitting TRBD1. J was trimmed by 0 bases and V by 3 bases; bases with no gene match: 9. CDR3 length: 16 residues. Per germline, CDR1 GTSNPN and CDR2 SVGIG (reference sequence). CDR3: CAWSGTGPYPSYEQYF. In DNA, the CDR3 is TGTGCCTGGAGCGGGACAGGGCCCTACCCCTCCTACGAGCAGTACTTC.

V and J are TRBV9 and TRBJ2-3; D is uncertain. Trimming pared 0 bases from V and 5 bases from J, leaving 16 bases between. This CDR3 comprises 16 residues. Germline CDR1 and CDR2: SGDLS and YYNGEE. CDR3 sequence reads: CASSVAKTLIEDTQYF. The DNA of the CDR3 is TGTGCCAGCAGCGTAGCTAAAACTTTGATTGAAGATACGCAGTATTTT.

This chain connects TRBV5-4 to TRBJ2-3; TRBD2 aligns across 7 bases. With 2 bases clipped from V and 6 bases from J, the junction kept 18 bases outside the gene matches. The germline V gene encodes CDR1 SGHNT and CDR2 YYREEE (reference sequence). This CDR3 is 18 amino acids long. CDR3 residues: CASSFPMGLADDGDTQYF. In DNA form, the CDR3 reads TGTGCCAGCAGCTTCCCCATGGGGCTAGCGGACGACGGGGATACGCAGTATTTT.

CDR3 sequence: CASSSRQGESGYTF. CDR3 DNA: TGTGCCAGCAGCTCACGACAGGGTGAAAGTGGCTACACCTTC. The chain joins TRBV13 to TRBJ1-2, with TRBD1 identical over 7 bases. This CDR3 comprises 14 residues. V trimming: 4 bases; J trimming: 7 bases; junction bases outside the gene matches: 9. The V gene's germline CDR1 is PRHDT and CDR2 FYEKMQ (reference sequence).

The V call is TRBV12-5, the J call TRBJ1-1, with D maybe TRBD1 (5 bases). The CDR3 covers 14 residues. Trimming pared 7 bases from V and 6 bases from J, leaving 18 bases between. The germline V gene has CDR1 LGHNT and CDR2 FRNRAP. CDR3 sequence (DNA): TGTGCTAGTGCCCTGGGGGGTTTCGGGGCTGAAGCTTTCTTT. It yields the protein CASALGGFGAEAFF.

The rearrangement joins TRBV6-6 to TRBJ1-1; D gene uncertain. The germline V gene encodes CDR1 MNHNY and CDR2 SVGAGI (reference sequence). This CDR3 region has 14 residues. With 6 bases removed from V and 1 base from J, the gap between germline ends came to 12 bases. Here the CDR3 reads CASRTTTRNTEAFF. CDR3 nucleotide sequence: TGTGCCAGCAGGACCACGACAAGGAACACTGAAGCTTTCTTT.

The chain carries TRBV10-3 and TRBJ2-7, with TRBD1 matching over 9 bases. V dropped 7 bases and J dropped 5; count of bases not matched to a gene: 6. The CDR3 sequence is 13 residues long. The germline V gene has CDR1 ENHRY and CDR2 SYGVKD. In DNA, the CDR3 is TGTGCCATCAAAGCCGGGACAGGGCACGAGCAGTACTTC. Amino acids: CAIKAGTGHEQYF.

This clone was observed once. The chain couples TRBV4-2 to TRBJ2-7; 11 nucleotides agree with TRBD1. In germline, CDR1 is LGHNA, CDR2 YNFKEQ. The CDR3 is made up of 15 amino acids. Trimming removed 4 bases from V and 0 bases from J; junction bases left unmatched: 2. The CDR3, as DNA: TGTGCCAGCAGCCTCGGGACAGGGGGCTCCTACGAGCAGTACTTC. It codes for CASSLGTGGSYEQYF.

The chain combines TRBV21-1 with TRBJ1-3. TRBV21-1 is a listed pseudogene. The CDR3 is 10 amino acids. The CDR3 coding sequence is TGTGCCAGCCGCGGGACCACCATATATTTT. It specifies CASRGTTIYF.

The genes are TRBV20-1 and TRBJ1-2; D gene unclear. Trimming removed 1 base from V and 13 bases from J, with 13 bases in between. CDR3 size: 11 residues. CDR1 and CDR2 from the germline V gene are DFQATT and SNEGSKA (reference sequence). The CDR3 reads CSARVSAPGTF. CDR3 in DNA: TGCAGTGCTAGAGTTAGCGCGCCGGGCACCTTC.

The genes are TRBV6-5 and TRBJ2-7, with D possibly matching TRBD1 (6 bases). V was trimmed by 6 bases and J by 2 bases, leaving 14 bases between them. Germline V lookup: CDR1 MNHEY, CDR2 SVGAGI. CDR3 length equals 14 residues. The CDR3 DNA is TGTGCCAGCAGCCCTGACAGGCCCCCCTACGAGCAGTACTTC. As protein: CASSPDRPPYEQYF.

The V gene is TRBV7-3, the J gene TRBJ2-3, with D perhaps TRBD1 (6 bases). Looked up from germline, CDR1 is SGHTA and CDR2 is FQGTGA. There are 17 residues in the CDR3. Trimming left V 4 bases short and J 0 bases short, with 17 bases between. The CDR3 protein is CASSSGTQGWSTDTQYF. CDR3 DNA sequence: TGTGCCAGCAGCTCAGGCACCCAGGGGTGGAGCACAGATACGCAGTATTTT.

As to this clone: Additional DNA sequences in this sample encode the identical CDR3. J is TRBJ2-7 and V is TRBV5-4; 9 bases agree with TRBD1. V shed 1 base and J 4 bases; nucleotides not matched to a gene: 3. Germline V gene data show CDR1 as SGHNT and CDR2 as YYREEE (reference sequence). The CDR3 extends over 14 amino acids. The CDR3 DNA follows: TGTGCCAGCAGCTTGCGACAGGGGGTGTACGAGCAGTACTTC. The encoded protein is CASSLRQGVYEQYF.

A remark on this clone: The junction departs from the called germline gene at one end, perhaps through a read error. The rearrangement links TRBV6-1 to TRBJ2-6, with a weak D call TRBD1 (5 bases). Germline values: CDR1 MNHNS, CDR2 SASEGT. The CDR3 covers 14 residues. CDR3 region: CASSLRAGANGLTF. The CDR3 nucleotides are TGTGCCAGCAGTCTCAGGGCTGGGGCCAACGGCCTGACTTTC.